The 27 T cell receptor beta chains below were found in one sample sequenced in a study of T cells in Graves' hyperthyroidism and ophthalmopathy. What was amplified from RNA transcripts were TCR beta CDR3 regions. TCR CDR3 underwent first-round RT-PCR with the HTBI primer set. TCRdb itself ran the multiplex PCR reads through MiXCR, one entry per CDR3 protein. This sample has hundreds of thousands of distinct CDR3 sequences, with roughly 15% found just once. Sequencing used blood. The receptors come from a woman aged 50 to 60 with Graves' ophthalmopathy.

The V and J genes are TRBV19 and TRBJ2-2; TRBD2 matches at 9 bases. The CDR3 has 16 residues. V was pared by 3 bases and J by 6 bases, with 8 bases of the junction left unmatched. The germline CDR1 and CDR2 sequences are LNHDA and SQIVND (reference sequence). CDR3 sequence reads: CASSILLAGLSGELFF. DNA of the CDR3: TGTGCCAGTAGTATTCTCCTAGCGGGACTGTCCGGGGAGCTGTTTTTT.

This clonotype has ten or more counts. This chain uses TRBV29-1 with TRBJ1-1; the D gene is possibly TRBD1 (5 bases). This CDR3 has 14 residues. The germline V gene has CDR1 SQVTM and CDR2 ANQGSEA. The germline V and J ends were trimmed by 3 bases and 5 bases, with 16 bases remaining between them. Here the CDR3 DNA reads TGCAGCGTTGAGAGGGGATCTACCCGGACTGAAGCTTTCTTT. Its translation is CSVERGSTRTEAFF.

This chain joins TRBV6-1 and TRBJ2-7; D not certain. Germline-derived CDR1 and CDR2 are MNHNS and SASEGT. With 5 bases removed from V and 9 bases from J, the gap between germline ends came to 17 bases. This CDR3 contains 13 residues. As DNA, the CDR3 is TGTGCCAGCAGTCCCTATGATCCCCCTCGGCAGTACTTC. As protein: CASSPYDPPRQYF.

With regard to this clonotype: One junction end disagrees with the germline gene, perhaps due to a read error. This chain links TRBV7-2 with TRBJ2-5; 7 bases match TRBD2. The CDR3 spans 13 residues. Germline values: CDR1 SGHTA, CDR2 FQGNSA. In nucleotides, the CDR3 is TGTGCCTGCAGCTCCAACTCGGGGGAGGGTCAGTACTTC. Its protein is CACSSNSGEGQYF.

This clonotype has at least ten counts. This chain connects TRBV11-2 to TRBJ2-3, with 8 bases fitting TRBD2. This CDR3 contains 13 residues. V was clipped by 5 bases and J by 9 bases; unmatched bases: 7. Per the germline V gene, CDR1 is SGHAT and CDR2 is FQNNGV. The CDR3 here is CASSPGGALTQYF. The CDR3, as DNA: TGTGCCAGCAGCCCCGGGGGGGCTTTGACGCAGTATTTT.

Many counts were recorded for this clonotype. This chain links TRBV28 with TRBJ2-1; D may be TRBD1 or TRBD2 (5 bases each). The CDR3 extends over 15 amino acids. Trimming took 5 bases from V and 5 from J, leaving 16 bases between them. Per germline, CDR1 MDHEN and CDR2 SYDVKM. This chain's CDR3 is CASSTDWGTDNEQFF. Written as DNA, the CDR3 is TGTGCCAGCAGTACTGACTGGGGGACCGACAATGAGCAGTTCTTC.

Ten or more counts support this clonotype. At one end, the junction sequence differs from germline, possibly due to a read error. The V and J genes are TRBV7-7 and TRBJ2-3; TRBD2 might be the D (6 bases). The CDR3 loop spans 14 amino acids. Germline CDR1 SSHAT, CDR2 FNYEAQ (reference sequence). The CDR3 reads CASSPTRAADTQYF. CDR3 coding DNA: TGTGCTAGCAGCCCGACTAGGGCGGCAGATACGCAGTATTTT.

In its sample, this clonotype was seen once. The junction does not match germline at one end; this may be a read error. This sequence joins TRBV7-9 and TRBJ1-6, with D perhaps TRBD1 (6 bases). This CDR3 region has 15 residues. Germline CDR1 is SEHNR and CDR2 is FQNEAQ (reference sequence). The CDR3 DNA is TGTGCCAGCAGCTTAACACAGGGCTCTAATTCGCCCCTCCACTTT. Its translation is CASSLTQGSNSPLHF.

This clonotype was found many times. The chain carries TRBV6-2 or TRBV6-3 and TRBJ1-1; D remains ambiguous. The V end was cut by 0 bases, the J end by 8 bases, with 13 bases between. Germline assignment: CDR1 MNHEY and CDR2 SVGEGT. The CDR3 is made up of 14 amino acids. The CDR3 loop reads CASSYSWGTGEAFF. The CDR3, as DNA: TGTGCCAGCAGTTACTCATGGGGAACGGGAGAAGCTTTCTTT.

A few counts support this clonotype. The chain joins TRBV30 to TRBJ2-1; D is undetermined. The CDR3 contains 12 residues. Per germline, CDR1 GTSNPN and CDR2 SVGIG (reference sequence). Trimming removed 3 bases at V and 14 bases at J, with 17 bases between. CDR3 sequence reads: CAWRPSGVEEFF. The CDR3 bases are TGTGCCTGGAGGCCCTCTGGGGTTGAAGAGTTCTTC.

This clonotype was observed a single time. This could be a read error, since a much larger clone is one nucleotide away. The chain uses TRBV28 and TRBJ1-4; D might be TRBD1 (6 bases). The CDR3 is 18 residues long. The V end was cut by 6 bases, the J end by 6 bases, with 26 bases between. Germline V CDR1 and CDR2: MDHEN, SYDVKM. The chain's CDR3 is CASSLRYQLSRGDEKLFF. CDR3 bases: TGTGCCAGCAGCTTACGATACCAACTTTCCAGGGGAGATGAAAAACTGTTTTTT.

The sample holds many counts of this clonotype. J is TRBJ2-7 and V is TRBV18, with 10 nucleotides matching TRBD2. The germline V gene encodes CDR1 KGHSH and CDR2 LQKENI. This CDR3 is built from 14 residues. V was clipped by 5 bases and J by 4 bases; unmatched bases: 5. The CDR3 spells CASSSQLAGYEQYF. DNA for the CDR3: TGTGCCAGCTCATCCCAACTAGCGGGATACGAGCAGTACTTC.

CDR3 nucleotides: TGTGCCAGCTCACCATCCCGGACAGTAAGGGCAATTGAGCAGTACTTC. Translating it yields CASSPSRTVRAIEQYF. V usage is TRBV18 and J usage is TRBJ2-7; TRBD1 is a possible D gene (6 bases). V lost 2 bases and J 7 bases, leaving 21 bases between the germline ends. Germline loops: CDR1 KGHSH, CDR2 LQKENI. CDR3 length: 16 residues.

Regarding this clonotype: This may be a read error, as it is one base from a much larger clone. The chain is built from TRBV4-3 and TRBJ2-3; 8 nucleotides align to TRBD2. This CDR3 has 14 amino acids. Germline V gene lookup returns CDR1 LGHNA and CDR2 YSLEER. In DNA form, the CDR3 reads TGCGCCAGCGGAAGCGGGAGAGTTACAGATATGCAGTATTTT. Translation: CASGSGRVTDMQYF.

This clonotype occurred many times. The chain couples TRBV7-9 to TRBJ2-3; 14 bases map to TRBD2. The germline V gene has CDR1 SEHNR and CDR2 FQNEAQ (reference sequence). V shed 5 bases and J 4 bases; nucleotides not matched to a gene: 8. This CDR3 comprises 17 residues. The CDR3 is CASSPGTSGREADTQYF. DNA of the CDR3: TGTGCCAGCAGCCCGGGGACTAGCGGGAGAGAGGCAGATACGCAGTATTTT.

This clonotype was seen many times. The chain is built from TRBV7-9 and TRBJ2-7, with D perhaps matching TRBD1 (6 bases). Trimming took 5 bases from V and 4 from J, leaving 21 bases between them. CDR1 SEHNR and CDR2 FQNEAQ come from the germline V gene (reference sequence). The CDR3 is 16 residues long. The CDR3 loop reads CASSHWTARTFYEQYF. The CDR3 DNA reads TGTGCCAGCAGCCACTGGACAGCCCGGACGTTTTACGAGCAGTACTTC.

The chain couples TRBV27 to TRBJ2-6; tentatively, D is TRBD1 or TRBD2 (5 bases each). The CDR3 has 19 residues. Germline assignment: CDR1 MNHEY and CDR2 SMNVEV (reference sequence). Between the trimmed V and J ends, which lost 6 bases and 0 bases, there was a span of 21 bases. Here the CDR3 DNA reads TGTGCCAGCAGCCAGATGAGGGGCAGGACCAACTCTGGGGCCAACGTCCTGACTTTC. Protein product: CASSQMRGRTNSGANVLTF.

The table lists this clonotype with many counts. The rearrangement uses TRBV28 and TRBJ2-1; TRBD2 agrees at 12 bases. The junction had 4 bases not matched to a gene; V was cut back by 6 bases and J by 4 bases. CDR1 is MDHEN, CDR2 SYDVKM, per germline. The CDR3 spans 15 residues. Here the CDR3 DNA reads TGTGCCAGCAGGACTAGCGGGAGAGGGTACAATGAGCAGTTCTTC. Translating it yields CASRTSGRGYNEQFF. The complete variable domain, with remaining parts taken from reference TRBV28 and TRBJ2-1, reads DVKVTQSSRYLVKRTGEKVFLECVQDMDHENMFWYRQDPGLGLRLIYFSYDVKMKEKGDIPEGYSVSREKKERFSLILESASTNQTSMYLCASRTSGRGYNEQFFGPGTRLTVL.

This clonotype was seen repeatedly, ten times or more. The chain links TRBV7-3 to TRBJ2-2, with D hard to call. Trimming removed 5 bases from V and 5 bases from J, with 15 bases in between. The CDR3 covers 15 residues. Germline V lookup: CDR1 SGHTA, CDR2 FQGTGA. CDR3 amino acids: CASSPQPPQTGELFF. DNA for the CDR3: TGTGCCAGCAGCCCACAACCCCCACAGACCGGGGAGCTGTTTTTT.

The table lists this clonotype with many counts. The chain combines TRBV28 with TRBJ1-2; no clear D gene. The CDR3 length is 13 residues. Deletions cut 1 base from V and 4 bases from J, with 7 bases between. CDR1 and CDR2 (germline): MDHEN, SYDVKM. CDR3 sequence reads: CASSLSKAYGYTF. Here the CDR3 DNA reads TGTGCCAGCAGTTTATCAAAGGCCTATGGCTACACCTTC.

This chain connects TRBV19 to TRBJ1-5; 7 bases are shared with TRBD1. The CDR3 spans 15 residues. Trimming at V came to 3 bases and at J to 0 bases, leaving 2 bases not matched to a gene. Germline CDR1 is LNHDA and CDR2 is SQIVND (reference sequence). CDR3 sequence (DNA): TGTGCCAGTAGTATTGGGACAGTTAGCAATCAGCCCCAGCATTTT. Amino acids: CASSIGTVSNQPQHF.

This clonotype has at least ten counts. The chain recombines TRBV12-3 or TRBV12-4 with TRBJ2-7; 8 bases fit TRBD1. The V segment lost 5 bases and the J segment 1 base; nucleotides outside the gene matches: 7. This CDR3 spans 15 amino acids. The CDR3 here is CASSETGVGSYEQYF. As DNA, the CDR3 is TGTGCCAGCAGTGAGACAGGGGTGGGTTCCTACGAGCAGTACTTC.

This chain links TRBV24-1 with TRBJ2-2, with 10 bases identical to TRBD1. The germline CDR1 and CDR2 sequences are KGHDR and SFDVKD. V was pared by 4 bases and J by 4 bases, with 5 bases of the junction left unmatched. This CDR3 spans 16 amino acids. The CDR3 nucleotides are TGTGCCACCAGTGAGTCGGGACAGGGGCCCACCGGGGAGCTGTTTTTT. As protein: CATSESGQGPTGELFF.

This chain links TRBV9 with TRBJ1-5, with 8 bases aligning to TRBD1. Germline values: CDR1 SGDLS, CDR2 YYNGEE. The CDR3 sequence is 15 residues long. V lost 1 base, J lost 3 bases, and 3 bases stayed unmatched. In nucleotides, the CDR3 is TGTGCCAGCAGCGTAAAGGACAGGGCCAATCAGCCCCAGCATTTT. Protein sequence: CASSVKDRANQPQHF.

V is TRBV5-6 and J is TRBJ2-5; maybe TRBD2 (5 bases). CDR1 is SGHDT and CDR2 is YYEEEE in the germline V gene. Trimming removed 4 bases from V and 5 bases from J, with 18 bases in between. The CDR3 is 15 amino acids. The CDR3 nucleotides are TGTGCCAGCAGCCCTCGGGGTAGCGTGGCCGAGACCCAGTACTTC. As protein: CASSPRGSVAETQYF.

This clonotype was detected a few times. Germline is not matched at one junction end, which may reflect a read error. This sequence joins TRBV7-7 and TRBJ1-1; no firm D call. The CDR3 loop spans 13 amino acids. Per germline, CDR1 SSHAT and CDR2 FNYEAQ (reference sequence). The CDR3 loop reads CASSLDKDTEAFF. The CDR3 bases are TGTGCTAGCAGCTTAGATAAGGACACTGAAGCTTTCTTT.

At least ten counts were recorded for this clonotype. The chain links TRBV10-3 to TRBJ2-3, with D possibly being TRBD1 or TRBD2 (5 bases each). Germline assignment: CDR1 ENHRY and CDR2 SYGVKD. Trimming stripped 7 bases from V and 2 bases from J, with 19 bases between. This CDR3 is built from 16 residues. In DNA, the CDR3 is TGTGCCATCACCGGAACAGGCGGAGGATACACAGATACGCAGTATTTT. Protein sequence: CAITGTGGGYTDTQYF.